This section outlines one T cell receptor beta chain sequence together with its context. These data come from a study of blood T cell repertoires in COVID-19. In the study overall: From T cells, B-cell-depleted T cells, or PBMCs came the material, which was cDNA or gDNA.

Ages ranged from about 18 to 100 years, with residence in fewer than 25 US areas. Assignments of participants to cohorts depended upon their own reported clinical history. Source study methods: Reference gene primer amplification in the assay estimated nucleated cell counts. Assay: immunoSEQ multiplex PCR; the TCRdb copy retains only in-frame clones and omits some. V, J and clone size reflect that table, while D and trimming were determined from the DNA. The table has roughly 220,000 clones, approximately 83% seen once. The CDR3 sequence is 13 residues long. V lost 4 bases, J lost 5 bases, and 4 bases stayed unmatched. Per germline, CDR1 SGHTA and CDR2 FQGTGA.

The sequence was collected from a woman in her thirties or forties with acute COVID-19. The chain links TRBV7-3 to TRBJ2-7; TRBD1 aligns across 8 bases. What was sequenced was PBMCs or T cells enriched from blood (not recorded which). CDR3: CASSSDRVDEQYF. The CDR3 DNA reads TGTGCCAGCAGCTCGGACAGGGTAGACGAGCAGTACTTC.